The present T cell receptor beta chain was sequenced within a study of Ad26.COV2.S vaccination and SARS-CoV-2 variants. Turning to the study itself: Ad26.COV2.S, an intramuscular injection, was given once or twice 56 days apart.

Stated treatment: around 19 received Ad26.COV2.S at low or high dose, single or two shots; roughly five received placebo; per-sample allocation not given. All samples were drawn on day 63, counting from the first vaccine or placebo injection. Assay: immunoSEQ multiplex PCR; the TCRdb copy retains only in-frame clones and omits some. The sample records about 220,000 clones, 88% being singletons. V shed 5 bases, J shed 0 bases, and the junction held 6 bases outside the gene matches. CDR1 SEHNR and CDR2 FQNEAQ come from the germline V gene (reference sequence). This CDR3 region has 16 residues. J is TRBJ2-3 and V is TRBV7-9; 9 nucleotides match TRBD2. The receptor's source is a person between 18 and 65 years old who received the Ad26.COV2.S COVID-19 vaccine or a placebo. The sequenced sample was peripheral blood, obtained in a trial of Ad26.COV2.S vaccine versus placebo. The CDR3 reads CASSPRLAASTDTQYF. The CDR3 DNA is TGTGCCAGCAGCCCTCGACTAGCGGCTAGCACAGATACGCAGTATTTT.